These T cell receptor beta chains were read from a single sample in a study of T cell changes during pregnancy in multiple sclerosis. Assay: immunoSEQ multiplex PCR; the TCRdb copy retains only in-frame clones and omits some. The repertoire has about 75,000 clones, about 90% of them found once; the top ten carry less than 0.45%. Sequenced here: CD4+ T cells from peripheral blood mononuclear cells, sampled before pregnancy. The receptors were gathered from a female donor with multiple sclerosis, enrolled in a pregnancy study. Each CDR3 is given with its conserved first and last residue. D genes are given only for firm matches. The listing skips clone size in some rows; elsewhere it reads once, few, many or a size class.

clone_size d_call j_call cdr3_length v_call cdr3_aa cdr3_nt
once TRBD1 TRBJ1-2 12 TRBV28 CASSGTDYGYTF TGTGCCAGCAGTGGGACAGACTATGGCTACACCTTC
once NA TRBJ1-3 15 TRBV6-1 CASSQGPSSGNTIYF TGTGCCAGCAGTCAGGGCCCAAGCTCTGGAAACACCATATATTTT
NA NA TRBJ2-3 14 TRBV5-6 CASSLVTRTDTQYF TGTGCCAGCAGCTTGGTAACTCGCACAGATACGCAGTATTTT
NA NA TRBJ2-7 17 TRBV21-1 CASRKGASGRASDEQYF TGTGCCAGCAGGAAAGGCGCTAGCGGGAGGGCCAGCGACGAGCAGTACTTC
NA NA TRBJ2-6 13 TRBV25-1 CASSGTGANVLTF TGTGCCAGCAGCGGGACAGGGGCCAACGTCCTGACTTTC
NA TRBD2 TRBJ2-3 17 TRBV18 CASSPLPGGGIADTQYF TGTGCCAGCTCACCACTCCCGGGAGGAGGTATCGCAGATACGCAGTATTTT
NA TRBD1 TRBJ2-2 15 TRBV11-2 CASSLATGMTGELFF TGTGCCAGCAGCTTAGCGACAGGGATGACCGGGGAGCTGTTTTTT
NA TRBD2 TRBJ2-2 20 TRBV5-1 CASSLLSSSGLAANTGELFF TGCGCCAGCAGCTTGTTGTCAAGTTCGGGACTAGCGGCTAACACCGGGGAGCTGTTTTTT
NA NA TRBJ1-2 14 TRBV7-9 CASSLVSSNYGYTF TGTGCCAGCAGCTTAGTCTCTTCTAACTATGGCTACACCTTC
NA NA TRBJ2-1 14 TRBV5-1 CASSPEGGGNEQFF TGCGCCAGCAGCCCCGAAGGGGGTGGCAATGAGCAGTTCTTC
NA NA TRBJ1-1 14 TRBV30 CAWSVGIVSSEAFF TGTGCCTGGAGTGTCGGGATAGTAAGTTCTGAAGCTTTCTTT
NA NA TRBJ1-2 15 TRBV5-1 CASSLARGPGYGYTF TGCGCCAGCAGCCTCGCCCGGGGTCCGGGCTATGGCTACACCTTC
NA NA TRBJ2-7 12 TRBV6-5 CASSGRAYEQYF TGTGCCAGCTCGGGGAGAGCCTACGAGCAGTACTTC
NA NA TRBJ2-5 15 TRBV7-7 CASSLSGIGGETQYF TGTGCCAGCAGCCTATCGGGGATAGGAGGGGAGACCCAGTACTTC
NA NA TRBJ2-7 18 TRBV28 CASSYIEPWGREIGEQYF TGTGCCAGCAGCTATATCGAACCCTGGGGGCGGGAGATAGGGGAGCAGTACTTC
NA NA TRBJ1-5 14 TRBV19 CASSIKAAGGPQHF TGTGCCAGTAGTATCAAGGCGGCCGGCGGGCCCCAGCATTTT
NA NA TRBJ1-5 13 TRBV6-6 CASTRQGNQPQHF TGTGCCAGCACCAGACAGGGCAATCAGCCCCAGCATTTT
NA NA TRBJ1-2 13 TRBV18 CASSPGEGYGYTF TGTGCCAGCTCACCAGGGGAGGGATATGGCTACACCTTC
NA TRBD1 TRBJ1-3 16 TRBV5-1 CASSARGTGSGNTIYF TGCGCCAGCAGCGCCAGAGGGACAGGCTCTGGAAACACCATATATTTT
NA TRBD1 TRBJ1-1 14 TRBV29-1 CSVTGQGGTAEAFF TGCAGCGTCACGGGACAGGGAGGAACGGCTGAAGCTTTCTTT
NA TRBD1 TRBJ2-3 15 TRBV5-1 CASSRPDRMGDTQYF TGCGCCAGCAGCCGGCCGGACAGGATGGGAGATACGCAGTATTTT
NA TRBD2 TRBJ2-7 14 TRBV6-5 CASSYFVGGGEQYF TGTGCCAGCAGTTACTTTGTGGGGGGGGGCGAGCAGTACTTC
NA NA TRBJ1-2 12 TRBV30 CAWSAANYGYTF TGTGCCTGGAGTGCCGCTAACTATGGCTACACCTTC
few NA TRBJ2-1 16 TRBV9 CASSVTPSSSYNEQFF TGTGCCAGCAGCGTAACCCCCTCTAGCTCCTACAATGAGCAGTTCTTC
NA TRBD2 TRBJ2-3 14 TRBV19 CASSLAGGPDTQYF TGTGCCAGTAGTCTAGCGGGGGGGCCGGATACGCAGTATTTT
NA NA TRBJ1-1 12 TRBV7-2 CASSLVTGEAFF TGTGCCAGCAGCTTAGTAACGGGTGAAGCTTTCTTT
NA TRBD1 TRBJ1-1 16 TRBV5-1 CASSLEFGQAIDGAFF TGCGCCAGCAGCTTGGAGTTCGGACAGGCTATTGATGGAGCTTTCTTT
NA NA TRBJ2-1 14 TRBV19 CASSTGVTYNEQFF TGTGCCAGTAGTACAGGGGTGACCTACAATGAGCAGTTCTTC
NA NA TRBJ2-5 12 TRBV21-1 CASRGGLETQYF TGTGCCAGCAGGGGGGGTTTGGAGACCCAGTACTTC
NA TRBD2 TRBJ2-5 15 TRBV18 CASSPAGGRQETQYF TGTGCCAGCTCACCGGCGGGGGGGCGGCAAGAGACCCAGTACTTC
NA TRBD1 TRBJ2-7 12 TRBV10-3 CAIRGDSYEQYF TGTGCCATCAGAGGGGACAGCTACGAGCAGTACTTC
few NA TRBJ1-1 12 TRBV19 CASSWGVAEAFF TGTGCCAGTAGCTGGGGAGTAGCTGAAGCTTTCTTT
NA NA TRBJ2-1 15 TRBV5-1 CASSLSGTAYNEQFF TGCGCCAGCAGCTTAAGCGGAACAGCCTACAATGAGCAGTTCTTC
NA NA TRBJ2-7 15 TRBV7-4 CASSLFLPGSHEQYF TGTGCCAGCAGCTTATTCCTCCCGGGTTCCCACGAGCAGTACTTC
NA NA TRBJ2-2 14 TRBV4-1 CATRVLESTGELFF TGCGCCACCAGGGTCCTAGAATCCACCGGGGAGCTGTTTTTT
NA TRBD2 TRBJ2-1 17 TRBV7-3 CASSSPTAGGFHNEQFF TGTGCCAGCAGCAGCCCCACGGCGGGGGGTTTCCACAATGAGCAGTTCTTC
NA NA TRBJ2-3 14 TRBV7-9 CASSLNGYTDTQYF TGTGCCAGCAGCTTAAACGGGTACACAGATACGCAGTATTTT
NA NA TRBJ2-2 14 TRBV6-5 CASSYEGWTGELFF TGTGCCAGCAGTTACGAGGGTTGGACCGGGGAGCTGTTTTTT
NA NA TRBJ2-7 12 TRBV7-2 CASSHRVNEQYF TGTGCCAGCAGCCATAGAGTCAACGAGCAGTACTTC
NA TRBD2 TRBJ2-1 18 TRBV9 CASSVGPTSAGLYNEQFF TGTGCCAGCAGCGTAGGACCCACTAGCGCGGGGTTATACAATGAGCAGTTCTTC
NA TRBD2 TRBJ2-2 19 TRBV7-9 CASSPAGLAGGPGTGELFF TGTGCCAGCAGCCCTGCGGGACTAGCGGGAGGGCCCGGCACCGGGGAGCTGTTTTTT
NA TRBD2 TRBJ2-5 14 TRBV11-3 CASSAREGLETQYF TGTGCCAGCAGCGCCCGGGAGGGTTTGGAGACCCAGTACTTC
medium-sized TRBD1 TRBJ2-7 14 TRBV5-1 CASSPGTGGYEQYF TGCGCCAGCAGCCCTGGGACAGGGGGGTACGAGCAGTACTTC
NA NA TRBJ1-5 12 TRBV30 CAWSYGNQPQHF TGTGCCTGGAGCTACGGCAATCAGCCCCAGCATTTT
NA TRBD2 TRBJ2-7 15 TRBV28 CASGLAGSGSYEQYF TGTGCCAGCGGATTAGCGGGGTCCGGCTCCTACGAGCAGTACTTC
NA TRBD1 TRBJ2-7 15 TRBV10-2 CASRRGTDGSYEQYF TGCGCCAGCAGGAGGGGGACAGATGGTTCCTACGAGCAGTACTTC
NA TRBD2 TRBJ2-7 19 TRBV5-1 CASSRNPGTSGRQLYEQYF TGCGCCAGCAGCCGCAACCCCGGGACTAGCGGGAGGCAGCTCTACGAGCAGTACTTC
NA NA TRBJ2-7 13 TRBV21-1 CASRTLEDGEQYF TGTGCCAGCAGAACATTGGAGGACGGCGAGCAGTACTTC
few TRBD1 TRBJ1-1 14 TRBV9 CASSVVGQDTEAFF TGTGCCAGCAGCGTAGTAGGACAGGACACCGAAGCTTTCTTT
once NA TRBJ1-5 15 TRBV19 CASSITIYSNQPQHF TGTGCCAGTAGTATTACAATATATAGCAATCAGCCCCAGCATTTT
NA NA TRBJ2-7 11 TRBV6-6 CASRGGYEQYF TGTGCCAGCAGGGGGGGTTACGAGCAGTACTTC
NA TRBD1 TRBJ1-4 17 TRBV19 CASSPRGQGATNEKLFF TGTGCCAGTAGTCCGAGAGGACAGGGAGCAACTAATGAAAAACTGTTTTTT
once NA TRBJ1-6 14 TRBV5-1 CASRLRGDNSPLHF TGCGCCAGCAGGCTTAGAGGAGATAATTCACCCCTCCACTTT
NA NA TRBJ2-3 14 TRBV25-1 CASSGHGSADTQYF TGTGCCAGCAGTGGCCACGGGAGTGCAGATACGCAGTATTTT